This is a list of T cell receptor beta chains from one sample in a study of T cell responses to AZD1222 COVID-19 vaccine. Sequencing used immunoSEQ multiplex PCR; TCRdb keeps in-frame clones, though not all of them. Among some 140,000 clones listed, roughly nine tenths were seen once. Material: peripheral blood, obtained on day 0 of MenACWY control vaccination. The receptors shown here come from an adult in good health. Each CDR3 is given with its conserved first and last residue. D genes are given only for firm matches. Not all rows give a size; the values are once, few, many and, for expanded clones, a class.

d_gene | j_gene | abundance | v_gene | len | CDR3aa | CDR3nt
NA | TRBJ1-6 | NA | TRBV5-1 | 13 | CASRGRVDSPLHF | TGCGCCAGCAGAGGGAGGGTCGATTCACCCCTCCACTTT
TRBD1 | TRBJ1-1 | NA | TRBV9 | 14 | CASSSRTGDTEAFF | TGTGCCAGCAGCTCGAGGACAGGGGACACTGAAGCTTTCTTT
NA | TRBJ1-4 | NA | TRBV11-3 | 13 | CASSPGSYGELFF | TGTGCCAGCAGTCCAGGATCTTATGGGGAACTGTTTTTT
TRBD1 | TRBJ1-2 | NA | TRBV7-9 | 12 | CASSRDSYGYTF | TGTGCCAGCAGCCGGGACAGCTATGGCTACACCTTC
NA | TRBJ1-5 | NA | TRBV4-1 | 17 | CASSQGFGTRIARPQHF | TGCGCCAGCAGCCAAGGGTTCGGGACACGTATCGCTCGGCCCCAGCATTTT
NA | TRBJ1-2 | NA | TRBV14 | 15 | CASSQMDSPNYGYTF | TGTGCCAGCAGCCAGATGGACAGCCCCAACTATGGCTACACCTTC
NA | TRBJ1-2 | NA | TRBV28 | 16 | CASSALWQGPSRGYTF | TGTGCCAGCAGTGCCCTTTGGCAGGGGCCCTCGCGAGGCTACACCTTC
NA | TRBJ2-7 | NA | TRBV15 | 14 | CATSRDRGAYEQYF | TGTGCCACCAGCAGAGATAGAGGGGCTTACGAGCAGTACTTC
NA | TRBJ2-1 | NA | TRBV10-2 | 16 | CASRATDGGAHNEQFF | TGCGCCAGCAGGGCCACGGATGGAGGGGCCCACAATGAGCAGTTCTTC
NA | TRBJ2-4 | once | TRBV9 | 14 | CASSSLQGANIQYF | TGTGCCAGCAGCTCCTTACAGGGAGCAAACATTCAGTACTTC
NA | TRBJ2-7 | NA | TRBV24-1 | 17 | CATSDSGMGPSSYEQYF | TGTGCCACCAGTGATTCCGGGATGGGGCCGAGCTCCTACGAGCAGTACTTC
TRBD2 | TRBJ2-1 | NA | TRBV7-3 | 15 | CASSLVAGVYNEQFF | TGTGCCAGCAGCTTAGTAGCGGGGGTATACAATGAGCAGTTCTTC
NA | TRBJ1-2 | NA | TRBV19 | 12 | CASTTANYGYTF | TGTGCCAGTACTACGGCGAACTATGGCTACACCTTC
NA | TRBJ1-5 | NA | TRBV6-5 | 13 | CASSSGRNQPQHF | TGTGCCAGCAGTTCCGGGAGGAATCAGCCCCAGCATTTT
TRBD1 | TRBJ1-6 | NA | TRBV19 | 14 | CASSTGQFNSPLHF | TGTGCCAGTAGTACGGGACAGTTTAATTCACCCCTCCACTTT
NA | TRBJ1-1 | NA | TRBV13 | 13 | CASSRGPSSSAFF | TGTGCCAGCAGCCGAGGCCCATCCAGCTCAGCTTTCTTT
NA | TRBJ1-4 | NA | TRBV5-1 | 14 | CASSLAGINEKLFF | TGCGCCAGCAGCTTGGCTGGGATTAATGAAAAACTGTTTTTT
NA | TRBJ2-7 | NA | TRBV6-6 | 13 | CASSYPPGYEQYF | TGTGCCAGCAGTTACCCCCCAGGCTACGAGCAGTACTTC